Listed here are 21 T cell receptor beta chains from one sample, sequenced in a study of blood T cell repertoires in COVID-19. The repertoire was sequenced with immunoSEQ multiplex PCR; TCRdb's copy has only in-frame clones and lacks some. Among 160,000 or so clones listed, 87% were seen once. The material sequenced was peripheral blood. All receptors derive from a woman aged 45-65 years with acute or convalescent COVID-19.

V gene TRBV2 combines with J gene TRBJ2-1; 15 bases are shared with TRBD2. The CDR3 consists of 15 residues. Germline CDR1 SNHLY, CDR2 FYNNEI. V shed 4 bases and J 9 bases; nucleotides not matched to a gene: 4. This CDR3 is CASSVGLAGGTEQFF. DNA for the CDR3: TGTGCCAGCAGTGTTGGACTAGCGGGGGGGACTGAGCAGTTCTTC. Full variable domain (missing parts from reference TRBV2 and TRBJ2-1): EPEVTQTPSHQVTQMGQEVILRCVPISNHLYFYWYRQILGQKVEFLVSFYNNEISEKSEIFDDQFSVERPDGSNFTLKIRSTKLEDSAMYFCASSVGLAGGTEQFFGPGTRLTVL.

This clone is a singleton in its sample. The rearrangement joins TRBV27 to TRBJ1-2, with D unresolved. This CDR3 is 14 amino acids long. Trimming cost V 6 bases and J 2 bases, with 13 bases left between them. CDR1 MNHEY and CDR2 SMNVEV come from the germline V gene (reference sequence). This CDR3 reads CASRFLGRNYGYTF. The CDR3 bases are TGTGCCAGCAGATTTCTCGGGAGGAACTATGGCTACACCTTC.

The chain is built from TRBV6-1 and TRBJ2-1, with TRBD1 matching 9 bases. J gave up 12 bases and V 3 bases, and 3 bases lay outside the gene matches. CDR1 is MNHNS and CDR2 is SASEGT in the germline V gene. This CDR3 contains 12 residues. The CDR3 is CASSEGGQGQFF. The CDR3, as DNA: TGTGCCAGCAGTGAGGGGGGACAGGGGCAGTTCTTC.

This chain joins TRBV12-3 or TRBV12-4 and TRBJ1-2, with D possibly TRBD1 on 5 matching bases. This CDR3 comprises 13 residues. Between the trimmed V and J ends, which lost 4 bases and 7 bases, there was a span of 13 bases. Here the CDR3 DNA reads TGTGCCAGCAGTTGGGGCTATTCAGGTGGCTACACCTTC. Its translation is CASSWGYSGGYTF.

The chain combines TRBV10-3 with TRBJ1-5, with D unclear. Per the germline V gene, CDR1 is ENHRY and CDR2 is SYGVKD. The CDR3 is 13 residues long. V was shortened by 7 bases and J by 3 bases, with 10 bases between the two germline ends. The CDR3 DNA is TGTGCCATCACCGCGGGTCTCAATCAGCCCCAGCATTTT. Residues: CAITAGLNQPQHF.

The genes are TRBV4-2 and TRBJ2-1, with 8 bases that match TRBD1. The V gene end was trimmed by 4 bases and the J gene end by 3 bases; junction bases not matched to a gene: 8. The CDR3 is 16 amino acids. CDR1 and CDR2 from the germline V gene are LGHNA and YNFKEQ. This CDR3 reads CASSPIVGQGYNEQFF. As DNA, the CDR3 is TGTGCCAGCAGCCCGATCGTTGGACAGGGCTACAATGAGCAGTTCTTC.

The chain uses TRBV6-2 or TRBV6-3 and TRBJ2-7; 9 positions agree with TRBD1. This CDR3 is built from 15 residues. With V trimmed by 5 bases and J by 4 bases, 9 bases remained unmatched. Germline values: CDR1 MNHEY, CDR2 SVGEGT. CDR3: CASSPGQGLRYEQYF. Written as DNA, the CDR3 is TGTGCCAGCAGTCCGGGACAGGGATTGAGGTACGAGCAGTACTTC.

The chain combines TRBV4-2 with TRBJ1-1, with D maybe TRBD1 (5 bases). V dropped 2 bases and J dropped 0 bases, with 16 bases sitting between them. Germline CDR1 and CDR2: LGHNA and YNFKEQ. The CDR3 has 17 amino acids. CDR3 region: CASSQQLRDRMNTEAFF. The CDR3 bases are TGTGCCAGCAGCCAACAGTTGCGCGACAGAATGAACACTGAAGCTTTCTTT.

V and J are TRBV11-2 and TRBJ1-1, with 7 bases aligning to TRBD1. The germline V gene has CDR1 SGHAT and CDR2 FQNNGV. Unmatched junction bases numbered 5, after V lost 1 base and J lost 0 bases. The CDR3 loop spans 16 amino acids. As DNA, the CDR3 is TGTGCCAGCAGCTTAGGACAGGGTAATTTGAACACTGAAGCTTTCTTT. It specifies CASSLGQGNLNTEAFF.

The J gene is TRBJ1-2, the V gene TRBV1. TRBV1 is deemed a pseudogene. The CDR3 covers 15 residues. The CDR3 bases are TGCACCAGCAGCCAAGATGTCACTACTTGTGATGGCTACACCTTC. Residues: CTSSQDVTTCDGYTF.

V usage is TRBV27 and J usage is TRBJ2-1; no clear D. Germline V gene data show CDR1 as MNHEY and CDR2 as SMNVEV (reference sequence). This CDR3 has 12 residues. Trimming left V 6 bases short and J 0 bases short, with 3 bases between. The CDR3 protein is CASSFSYNEQFF. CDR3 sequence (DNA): TGTGCCAGCAGCTTCTCCTACAATGAGCAGTTCTTC.

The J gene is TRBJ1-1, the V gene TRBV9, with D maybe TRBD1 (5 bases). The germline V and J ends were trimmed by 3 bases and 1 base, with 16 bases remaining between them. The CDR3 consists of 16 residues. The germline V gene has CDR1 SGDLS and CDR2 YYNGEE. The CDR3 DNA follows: TGTGCCAGCAGCGATCCCCGCGATGGGGCGAACACTGAAGCTTTCTTT. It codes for CASSDPRDGANTEAFF.

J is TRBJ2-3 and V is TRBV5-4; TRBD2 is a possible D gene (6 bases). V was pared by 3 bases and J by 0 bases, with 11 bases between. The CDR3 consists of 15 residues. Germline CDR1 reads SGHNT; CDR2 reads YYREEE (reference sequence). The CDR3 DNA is TGTGCCAGCAGCTATAGTGGGGGGAGCACAGATACGCAGTATTTT. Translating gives CASSYSGGSTDTQYF.

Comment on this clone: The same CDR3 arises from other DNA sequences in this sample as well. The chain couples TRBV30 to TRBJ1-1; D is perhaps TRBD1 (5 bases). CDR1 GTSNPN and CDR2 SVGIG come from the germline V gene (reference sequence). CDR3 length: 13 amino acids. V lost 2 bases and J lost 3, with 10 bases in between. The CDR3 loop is CAWSRGVDTEAFF. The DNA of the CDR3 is TGTGCCTGGAGTCGGGGGGTCGACACTGAAGCTTTCTTT.

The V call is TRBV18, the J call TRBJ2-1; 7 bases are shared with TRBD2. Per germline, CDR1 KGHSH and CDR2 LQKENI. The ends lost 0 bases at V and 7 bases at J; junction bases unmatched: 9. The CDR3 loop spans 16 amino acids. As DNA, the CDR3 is TGTGCCAGCTCACCACCGGGGGGGTCCAGTGGGAATGAGCAGTTCTTC. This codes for CASSPPGGSSGNEQFF. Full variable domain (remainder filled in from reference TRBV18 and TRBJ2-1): NAGVMQNPRHLVRRRGQEARLRCSPMKGHSHVYWYRQLPEEGLKFMVYLQKENIIDESGMPKERFSAEFPKEGPSILRIQQVVRGDSAAYFCASSPPGGSSGNEQFFGPGTRLTVL.

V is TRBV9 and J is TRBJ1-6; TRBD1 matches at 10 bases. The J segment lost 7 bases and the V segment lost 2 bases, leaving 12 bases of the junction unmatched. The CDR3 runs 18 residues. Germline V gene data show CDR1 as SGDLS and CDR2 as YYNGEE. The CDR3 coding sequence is TGTGCCAGCAGCGTTTCACCAACCGGGACAGGGGTGAATTCACCCCTCCACTTT. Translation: CASSVSPTGTGVNSPLHF. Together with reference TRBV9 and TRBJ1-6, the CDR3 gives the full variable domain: DSGVTQTPKHLITATGQRVTLRCSPRSGDLSVYWYQQSLDQGLQFLIQYYNGEERAKGNILERFSAQQFPDLHSELNLSSLELGDSALYFCASSVSPTGTGVNSPLHFGNGTRLTVT.

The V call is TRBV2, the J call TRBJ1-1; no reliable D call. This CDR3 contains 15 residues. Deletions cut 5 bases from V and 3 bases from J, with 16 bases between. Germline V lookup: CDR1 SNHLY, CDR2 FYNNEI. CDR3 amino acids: CASSILSVRDTEAFF. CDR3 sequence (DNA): TGTGCCAGCAGTATCCTTTCGGTCCGGGACACTGAAGCTTTCTTT.

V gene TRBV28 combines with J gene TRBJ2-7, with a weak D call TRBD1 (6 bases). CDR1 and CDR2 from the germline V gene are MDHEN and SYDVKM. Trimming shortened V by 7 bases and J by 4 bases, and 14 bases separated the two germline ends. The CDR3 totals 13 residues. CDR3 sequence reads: CASMDRLSYEQYF. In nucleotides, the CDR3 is TGTGCCAGCATGGACAGATTGTCGTACGAGCAGTACTTC.

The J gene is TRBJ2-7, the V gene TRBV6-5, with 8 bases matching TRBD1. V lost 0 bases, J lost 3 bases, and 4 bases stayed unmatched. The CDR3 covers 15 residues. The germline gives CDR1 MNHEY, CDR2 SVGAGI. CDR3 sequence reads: CASSYSRQGSYEQYF. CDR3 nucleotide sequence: TGTGCCAGCAGTTACTCGAGACAGGGGAGCTACGAGCAGTACTTC.

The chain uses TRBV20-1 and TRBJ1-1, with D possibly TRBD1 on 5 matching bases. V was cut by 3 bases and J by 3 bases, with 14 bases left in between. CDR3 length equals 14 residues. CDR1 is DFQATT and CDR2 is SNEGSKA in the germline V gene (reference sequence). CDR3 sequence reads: CSASPGGRDTEAFF. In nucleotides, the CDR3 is TGCAGTGCTAGTCCCGGGGGTCGGGACACTGAAGCTTTCTTT.

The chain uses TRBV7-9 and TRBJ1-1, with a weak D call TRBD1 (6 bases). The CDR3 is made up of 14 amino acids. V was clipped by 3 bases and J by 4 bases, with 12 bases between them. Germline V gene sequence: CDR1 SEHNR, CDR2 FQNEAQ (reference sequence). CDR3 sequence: CASSFRRGGTEAFF. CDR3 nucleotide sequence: TGTGCCAGCAGCTTTAGGAGGGGGGGCACTGAAGCTTTCTTT. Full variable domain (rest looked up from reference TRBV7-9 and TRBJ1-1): DTGVSQNPRHKITKRGQNVTFRCDPISEHNRLYWYRQTLGQGPEFLTYFQNEAQLEKSRLLSDRFSAERPKGSFSTLEIQRTEQGDSAMYLCASSFRRGGTEAFFGQGTRLTVV.